This T cell receptor (beta chain) was sequenced in a study of tissue T cells after allogeneic stem cell transplantation. Autopsy tissues spanned esophagus to rectum, liver, skin, and lymphoid organs including spleen. V lost 0 bases and J lost 3; bases outside the gene matches: 6. CDR1 is SGHDT and CDR2 is YYEEEE in the germline V gene. The CDR3 is 16 amino acids. Some clones are missing from TCRdb's copy, which holds only in-frame ones; the method was immunoSEQ multiplex PCR. This sample has some 6,000 clones, with 50% to 70% found just once. Findings and limits, study-wide: Within patients, tissue anatomy strongly shaped TCR repertoire composition. Limitations included a small, clinically heterogeneous cohort and limited sampling depth.

Of note for this clone: Its antigen is undetermined.

The source is a male donor older than 55 with lung cancer. This specimen was tissue from the jejunum, taken at autopsy. The gene calls are TRBV5-6 and TRBJ2-1, with 7 nucleotides matching TRBD2. The CDR3 here is CASSLVTSVDYNEQFF. Here the CDR3 DNA reads TGTGCCAGCAGCTTGGTCACTAGCGTAGACTACAATGAGCAGTTCTTC.